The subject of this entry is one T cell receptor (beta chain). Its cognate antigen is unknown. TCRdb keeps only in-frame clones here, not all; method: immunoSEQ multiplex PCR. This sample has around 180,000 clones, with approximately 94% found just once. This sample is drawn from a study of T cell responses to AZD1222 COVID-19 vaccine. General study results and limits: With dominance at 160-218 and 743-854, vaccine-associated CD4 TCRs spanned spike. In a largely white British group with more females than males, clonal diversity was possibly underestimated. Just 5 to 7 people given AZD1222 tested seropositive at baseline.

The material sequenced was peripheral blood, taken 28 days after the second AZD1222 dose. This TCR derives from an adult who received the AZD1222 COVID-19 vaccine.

Written as DNA, the CDR3 is TGTGCCAGCAGCTTGCGTCGGAGTTACGAGCAGTACTTC. Protein product: CASSLRRSYEQYF. The chain links TRBV7-9 to TRBJ2-7; D unresolved. The CDR3 runs to 13 residues. Trimming removed 3 bases at V and 4 bases at J, with 10 bases between. Germline lookup yields CDR1 SEHNR and CDR2 FQNEAQ (reference sequence).